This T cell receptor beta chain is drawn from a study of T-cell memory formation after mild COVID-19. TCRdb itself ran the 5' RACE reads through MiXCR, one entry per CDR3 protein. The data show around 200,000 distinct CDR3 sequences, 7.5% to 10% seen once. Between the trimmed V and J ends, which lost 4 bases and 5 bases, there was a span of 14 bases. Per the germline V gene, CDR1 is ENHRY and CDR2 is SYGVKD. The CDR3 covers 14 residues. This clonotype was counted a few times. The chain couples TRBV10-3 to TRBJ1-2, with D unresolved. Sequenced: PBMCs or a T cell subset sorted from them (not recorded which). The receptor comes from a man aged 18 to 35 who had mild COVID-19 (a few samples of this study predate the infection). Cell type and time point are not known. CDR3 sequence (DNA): TGTGCCATCAGTGGTCCGGAGGATGGATATGGCTACACCTTC. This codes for CAISGPEDGYGYTF.